What follows are 29 T cell receptor beta chains derived from one specimen sequenced in a study of T cells after yellow fever vaccination. Via MiXCR, TCRdb re-called the 5' RACE reads, giving one row per CDR3 protein. The table has 450,000 to 600,000 distinct CDR3 sequences, roughly 17% seen once. Material: PBMCs, obtained 5 to 6 days after the first yellow fever vaccination. Source of these receptors: a man between 18 and 35 years old who received the YFV17D yellow fever vaccine.

The chain couples TRBV12-3 or TRBV12-4 to TRBJ2-3; 7 bases align to TRBD1. The CDR3 is made up of 15 amino acids. V dropped 5 bases and J dropped 3; count of bases not matched to a gene: 8. This CDR3 is CASSALPTGTDTQYF. CDR3 in DNA: TGTGCCAGCAGTGCTTTACCGACAGGGACAGATACGCAGTATTTT.

Ten or more counts support this clonotype. This sequence joins TRBV7-8 and TRBJ2-1; TRBD2 is a possible D gene (6 bases). CDR3 length: 16 amino acids. The V end lost 5 bases, the J end lost 0 bases, and 14 bases lay between the germline ends. CDR1 SGHVS and CDR2 FQNEAQ come from the germline V gene. Here the CDR3 DNA reads TGTGCCAGCAGCCTCCTAGCGTTCCGCTCCTACAATGAGCAGTTCTTC. Its protein product is CASSLLAFRSYNEQFF.

The chain carries TRBV5-1 and TRBJ2-2; a weak D match, TRBD1 (6 bases). This CDR3 has 14 amino acids. V was pared by 7 bases and J by 4 bases, with 14 bases between. The germline CDR1 and CDR2 sequences are SGHRS and YFSETQ. This chain's CDR3 is CASYGTPSTGELFF. The CDR3 DNA reads as TGCGCCAGCTACGGGACACCCTCCACCGGGGAGCTGTTTTTT.

The sample holds a few counts of this clonotype. The gene calls are TRBV6-1 and TRBJ1-1; TRBD1 might be the D (5 bases). This CDR3 has 13 amino acids. The germline V gene encodes CDR1 MNHNS and CDR2 SASEGT. V gave up 7 bases and J gave up 4 bases, with 13 bases separating them. CDR3 region: CASIRDIGTEAFF. The CDR3 DNA follows: TGTGCCAGCATCAGGGATATTGGCACTGAAGCTTTCTTT.

The chain uses TRBV11-2 and TRBJ2-5, with TRBD2 matching 11 bases. Germline values: CDR1 SGHAT, CDR2 FQNNGV. The CDR3 totals 17 residues. The junction had 13 bases not matched to a gene; V was cut back by 5 bases and J by 5 bases. The CDR3: CASSLRLAGSSLETQYF. As DNA, the CDR3 is TGTGCCAGCAGCCTAAGACTAGCGGGGAGCTCTCTGGAGACCCAGTACTTC. The full variable domain, rest sourced from reference TRBV11-2 and TRBJ2-5, is EAGVAQSPRYKIIEKRQSVAFWCNPISGHATLYWYQQILGQGPKLLIQFQNNGVVDDSQLPKDRFSAERLKGVDSTLKIQPAKLEDSAVYLCASSLRLAGSSLETQYFGPGTRLLVL.

This chain links TRBV11-2 with TRBJ1-4; no definite D call. This CDR3 spans 15 amino acids. Trimming removed 7 bases at V and 7 bases at J, with 19 bases between. Germline V gene lookup returns CDR1 SGHAT and CDR2 FQNNGV. This CDR3 reads CASTPMLTSGEKLFF. CDR3 nucleotide sequence: TGTGCCAGCACCCCAATGTTGACTTCGGGTGAAAAACTGTTTTTT.

This clonotype was seen a handful of times. This sequence joins TRBV5-1 and TRBJ1-1, with D hard to call. The germline V and J ends were trimmed by 4 bases and 6 bases, with 7 bases remaining between them. The CDR3 has 11 amino acids. Germline V gene sequence: CDR1 SGHRS, CDR2 YFSETQ. The CDR3 reads CASSASAEAFF. CDR3 in DNA: TGCGCCAGCAGCGCCAGCGCTGAAGCTTTCTTT.

This chain uses TRBV24-1 with TRBJ1-1, with 7 bases aligning to TRBD1. CDR1 and CDR2 (germline): KGHDR, SFDVKD. CDR3 length: 11 amino acids. V trimming: 9 bases; J trimming: 5 bases; junction bases outside the gene matches: 2. This CDR3 reads CATLTGTEAFF. CDR3 bases: TGTGCCACCTTGACAGGGACTGAAGCTTTCTTT.

The CDR3 nucleotides are TGTGCCAGCAGTTACTCCGGGACAGGGGTCTCACCCCTCCACTTT. Protein product: CASSYSGTGVSPLHF. The rearrangement links TRBV6-5 to TRBJ1-6; 10 nucleotides agree with TRBD1. The CDR3 is 15 residues long. Trimming took 0 bases from V and 10 from J; bases not matched to a gene: 3. The germline gives CDR1 MNHEY, CDR2 SVGAGI.

The chain recombines TRBV19 with TRBJ2-2, with D possibly being TRBD2 (5 bases). Germline values: CDR1 LNHDA, CDR2 SQIVND (reference sequence). Trimming removed 5 bases from V and 4 bases from J, with 8 bases in between. The CDR3 is made up of 13 amino acids. The CDR3 bases are TGTGCCAGTAGTGAGGGTTTCACCGGGGAGCTGTTTTTT. Translation gives CASSEGFTGELFF.

There are a few counts of this clonotype. The chain uses TRBV20-1 and TRBJ2-3; D tentatively reads TRBD1 or TRBD2 (5 bases each). The CDR3 totals 11 residues. Trimming stripped 1 base from V and 9 bases from J, with 8 bases between. Germline values: CDR1 DFQATT, CDR2 SNEGSKA (reference sequence). The CDR3 region has the DNA TGCAGTGCTAGAGCGGGGCAGACGCAGTATTTT. This gives the protein CSARAGQTQYF.

This clonotype was found a few times. The rearrangement joins TRBV28 to TRBJ2-5; 7 positions agree with TRBD1. There are 14 residues in the CDR3. Germline-derived CDR1 and CDR2 are MDHEN and SYDVKM. V lost 5 bases and J lost 4; bases outside the gene matches: 7. The CDR3 region has the DNA TGTGCCAGCAGTCACGACAGGGTCGGAGAGACCCAGTACTTC. The encoded protein is CASSHDRVGETQYF.

The chain recombines TRBV4-2 with TRBJ1-4; 9 bases match TRBD1. CDR1 is LGHNA and CDR2 is YNFKEQ in the germline V gene. V trimming: 1 base; J trimming: 8 bases; junction bases outside the gene matches: 8. CDR3 length: 16 residues. CDR3 DNA: TGTGCCAGCAGCCAAGCCGAAAGGACAGGGGACGAAAAACTGTTTTTT. Translating gives CASSQAERTGDEKLFF.

As DNA, the CDR3 is TGTGCCAGCAGCTTTTTCGCGGCGATTGCGGAGACCCAGTACTTC. Residues: CASSFFAAIAETQYF. The chain has TRBV5-5 and TRBJ2-5; D gene uncertain. Germline CDR1 reads SGHKS; CDR2 reads YYEKEE (reference sequence). The CDR3 has 15 amino acids. The V end lost 2 bases, the J end lost 5 bases, and 16 bases lay between the germline ends.

The chain is built from TRBV12-3 or TRBV12-4 and TRBJ2-7, with TRBD1 as a possible D gene (6 bases). This CDR3 region has 15 residues. V lost 5 bases to trimming and J lost 2 bases, with 16 bases between them. CDR3 coding DNA: TGTGCCAGCAGTGTTAGTCTACAGGGACCCTACGAGCAGTACTTC. Its translation is CASSVSLQGPYEQYF.

The chain combines TRBV5-1 with TRBJ2-3; the D gene is possibly TRBD2 (7 bases). This CDR3 has 17 amino acids. The V gene lost 0 bases and the J gene lost 2 bases, with 16 bases spanning the gap. The germline V gene encodes CDR1 SGHRS and CDR2 YFSETQ. The CDR3 sequence: CASSLGRRGPFTDTQYF. The CDR3, as DNA: TGCGCCAGCAGCTTGGGAAGGCGGGGGCCCTTCACAGATACGCAGTATTTT.

This clonotype appeared a few times. The chain uses TRBV4-2 and TRBJ2-3; a weak D match, TRBD1 (5 bases). With 0 bases removed from V and 5 bases from J, the gap between germline ends came to 9 bases. The CDR3 runs to 14 residues. The V gene's germline CDR1 is LGHNA and CDR2 YNFKEQ. CDR3 DNA: TGTGCCAGCAGCCAAGATGTCAGGGTAGATACGCAGTATTTT. Protein sequence: CASSQDVRVDTQYF.

This clonotype was seen only a few times. The chain recombines TRBV4-1 with TRBJ1-6, with D tentatively TRBD1 (5 bases). Trimming stripped 1 base from V and 10 bases from J, with 17 bases between. Germline lookup yields CDR1 MGHRA and CDR2 YSYEKL. This CDR3 has 16 amino acids. This CDR3 is CASSQGPGHSGSPLHF. The CDR3 DNA is TGCGCCAGCAGCCAAGGCCCTGGACATTCAGGATCACCCCTCCACTTT.

This clonotype has a handful of counts. This chain connects TRBV20-1 to TRBJ2-1; 8 nucleotides line up with TRBD1. This CDR3 has 14 residues. Per germline, CDR1 DFQATT and CDR2 SNEGSKA (reference sequence). Trimming cost V 5 bases and J 7 bases; bases outside gene matches: 10. CDR3 protein: CSAETDRAGNEQFF. The CDR3 coding sequence is TGCAGTGCTGAAACGGACAGGGCGGGGAATGAGCAGTTCTTC.

The CDR3 spells CASSPRGSGANVNEQFF. The CDR3 region has the DNA TGCGCCAGCAGCCCGAGAGGGAGCGGGGCGAACGTGAATGAGCAGTTCTTC. The chain employs TRBV4-3 and TRBJ2-1; TRBD2 agrees at 7 bases. CDR1 and CDR2 (germline): LGHNA, YSLEER. The CDR3 has 17 amino acids. With 4 bases clipped from V and 7 bases from J, the junction kept 16 bases outside the gene matches.

V and J are TRBV14 and TRBJ2-5; a weak D match, TRBD2 (6 bases). V was shortened by 0 bases and J by 2 bases, with 10 bases between the two germline ends. The germline gives CDR1 SGHDN, CDR2 FVKESK. The CDR3 has 15 residues. CDR3 DNA: TGTGCCAGCAGCCAAGACGACGCGGGGCAAGAGACCCAGTACTTC. This gives the protein CASSQDDAGQETQYF.

V usage is TRBV5-4 and J usage is TRBJ2-2; a possible D gene is TRBD2 (6 bases). This CDR3 spans 16 amino acids. Trimming shortened V by 3 bases and J by 0 bases, and 12 bases separated the two germline ends. Germline CDR1 SGHNT, CDR2 YYREEE (reference sequence). CDR3 coding DNA: TGTGCCAGCAGCTCCCGGGGGTTGGCGAACACCGGGGAGCTGTTTTTT. Translation gives CASSSRGLANTGELFF.

The J gene is TRBJ1-1, the V gene TRBV7-9; D may be TRBD1 (6 bases). The CDR3 is 15 amino acids. Trimming left V 0 bases short and J 3 bases short, with 11 bases between. Germline V lookup: CDR1 SEHNR, CDR2 FQNEAQ (reference sequence). The DNA of the CDR3 is TGTGCCAGCAGCTTAGCACAGGGTCAGGACACTGAAGCTTTCTTT. This translates into CASSLAQGQDTEAFF.

The chain carries TRBV4-1 and TRBJ2-5, with D perhaps TRBD2 (6 bases). Germline V gene data show CDR1 as MGHRA and CDR2 as YSYEKL. V lost 3 bases to trimming and J lost 13 bases, with 24 bases between them. This CDR3 has 15 amino acids. CDR3 DNA: TGCGCCAGCAGCCAGGATGCGGGACCGAGCTTTATTTTGTACTTC. This sequence encodes CASSQDAGPSFILYF.

The V and J genes are TRBV29-1 and TRBJ1-1; perhaps TRBD1 as D (5 bases). Between the trimmed V and J ends, which lost 7 bases and 0 bases, there was a span of 12 bases. This CDR3 is built from 13 residues. Looked up from germline, CDR1 is SQVTM and CDR2 is ANQGSEA. The CDR3 DNA reads TGCAGCGGGAATACAGGTCTGAACACTGAAGCTTTCTTT. It encodes CSGNTGLNTEAFF. The whole variable domain, remainder taken from reference TRBV29-1 and TRBJ1-1, is SAVISQKPSRDICQRGTSLTIQCQVDSQVTMMFWYRQQPGQSLTLIATANQGSEATYESGFVIDKFPISRPNLTFSTLTVSNMSPEDSSIYLCSGNTGLNTEAFFGQGTRLTVV.

This clonotype has only a few counts. The chain combines TRBV25-1 with TRBJ1-1; D possibly corresponds to TRBD1 (5 bases). V lost 4 bases, J lost 11 bases, and 14 bases lay in between. Germline assignment: CDR1 MGHDK and CDR2 SYGVNS. CDR3 length equals 12 residues. The CDR3 here is CASSAPQGLAFF. The CDR3 coding sequence is TGTGCCAGCAGTGCCCCCCAGGGTTTGGCTTTCTTT.

This clonotype was observed many times. The V call is TRBV4-3, the J call TRBJ1-2, with D perhaps TRBD1 (5 bases). The germline gives CDR1 LGHNA, CDR2 YSLEER. CDR3 length: 13 amino acids. Trimming took 5 bases from V and 4 from J, leaving 11 bases between them. This chain's CDR3 is CASSAGTGYGYTF. The CDR3 coding sequence is TGCGCCAGCAGCGCAGGCACAGGCTATGGCTACACCTTC.

The J gene is TRBJ1-2, the V gene TRBV5-4; D gene uncertain. V was clipped by 4 bases and J by 2 bases, with 18 bases between them. The CDR3 is 16 residues long. CDR1 is SGHNT and CDR2 is YYREEE in the germline V gene (reference sequence). The CDR3: CASSPLRTDTNYGYTF. The CDR3 nucleotides are TGTGCCAGCAGCCCTCTCCGGACGGATACCAACTATGGCTACACCTTC.

A few counts support this clonotype. This chain joins TRBV5-1 and TRBJ2-5, with a weak D call TRBD1 (6 bases). V was trimmed by 2 bases and J by 1 base, leaving 12 bases between them. Germline loops: CDR1 SGHRS, CDR2 YFSETQ. This CDR3 spans 15 amino acids. The DNA of the CDR3 is TGCGCCAGCAGCTTAGGGGGACACTTCCAAGAGACCCAGTACTTC. It translates to CASSLGGHFQETQYF.